Shown below are 27 T cell receptor beta chains from a single sample sequenced in a study of blood T cell repertoires in COVID-19. Libraries were prepared by immunoSEQ multiplex PCR; TCRdb keeps only in-frame clonotypes and omits some of them. This sample has about 300,000 clones, with around 90% found just once. Sequenced: PBMCs or T cells enriched from blood (not recorded which). All receptors derive from a woman in her 30s who had recovered from COVID-19.

This rearrangement joins TRBV27 to TRBJ1-2; D remains unclear. With 8 bases removed from V and 4 bases from J, the gap between germline ends came to 20 bases. The CDR3 sequence is 15 residues long. Germline CDR1 MNHEY, CDR2 SMNVEV (reference sequence). The CDR3 DNA follows: TGTGCCAGCCGACCGGGAGGCATGCGGGGCTATGGCTACACCTTC. Translated, it gives CASRPGGMRGYGYTF.

J is TRBJ1-5 and V is TRBV5-5; 9 nucleotides align to TRBD1. The CDR3 totals 16 residues. Germline CDR1 and CDR2: SGHKS and YYEKEE (reference sequence). V trimming: 4 bases; J trimming: 6 bases; junction bases outside the gene matches: 11. CDR3 amino acids: CASSRGTGGEGQPQHF. CDR3 bases: TGTGCCAGCAGCAGAGGCACAGGGGGCGAGGGTCAGCCCCAGCATTTT.

V and J are TRBV25-1 and TRBJ2-3, with 10 positions matching TRBD1. V was clipped by 8 bases and J by 5 bases; unmatched bases: 4. This CDR3 contains 13 residues. CDR1 MGHDK and CDR2 SYGVNS come from the germline V gene. CDR3 protein: CASSGQGRDTQYF. CDR3 nucleotides: TGTGCCAGCTCGGGACAGGGGAGAGATACGCAGTATTTT.

The chain employs TRBV9 and TRBJ2-1; 13 bases map to TRBD2. The V segment lost 5 bases and the J segment 4 bases; nucleotides outside the gene matches: 6. CDR3 size: 16 residues. CDR1 is SGDLS and CDR2 is YYNGEE in the germline V gene. In DNA form, the CDR3 reads TGTGCCAGCAGTTCCCTGACTAGCGGGGGGTACAATGAGCAGTTCTTC. It specifies CASSSLTSGGYNEQFF.

The V gene is TRBV25-1, the J gene TRBJ1-2, with D possibly matching TRBD1 (6 bases). The CDR3 sequence is 15 residues long. Germline values: CDR1 MGHDK, CDR2 SYGVNS. V was clipped by 1 base and J by 3 bases, with 12 bases between them. Written as DNA, the CDR3 is TGTGCCAGCAGTGAATGGGAGGGGGTCGACTATGGCTACACCTTC. It is translated as CASSEWEGVDYGYTF.

The chain uses TRBV9 and TRBJ2-1; a weak D match, TRBD2 (7 bases). CDR3 size: 15 residues. Trimming stripped 0 bases from V and 5 bases from J, with 12 bases between. The germline CDR1 and CDR2 sequences are SGDLS and YYNGEE. This CDR3 is CASSVGGGRDNEQFF. As DNA, the CDR3 is TGTGCCAGCAGCGTAGGAGGGGGGAGGGACAATGAGCAGTTCTTC.

The chain uses TRBV2 and TRBJ2-7; 8 bases are a match to TRBD2. CDR1 and CDR2 (germline): SNHLY, FYNNEI. This CDR3 has 15 amino acids. With V trimmed by 0 bases and J by 6 bases, 7 bases remained unmatched. The CDR3 coding sequence is TGTGCCAGCAGTGAAGCGCCCAGCGGGGGTGGCGAGCAGTACTTC. This encodes CASSEAPSGGGEQYF.

This chain joins TRBV5-1 and TRBJ1-1; 12 bases map to TRBD1. The CDR3 sequence is 16 residues long. Germline V gives CDR1 SGHRS, CDR2 YFSETQ. Trimming cost V 4 bases and J 1 base; bases outside gene matches: 5. CDR3 in DNA: TGCGCCAGCAGCAAGGGACAGGGGGCTGAGAACACTGAAGCTTTCTTT. It yields the protein CASSKGQGAENTEAFF.

This clone was counted a single time. DNA of the CDR3: TGTGCCAGCAGTGAGGCGGGGGGGCCGTTCGAGCAGTACTTC. This translates into CASSEAGGPFEQYF. The rearrangement joins TRBV2 to TRBJ2-7, with TRBD2 identical over 9 bases. V trimming: 3 bases; J trimming: 6 bases; junction bases outside the gene matches: 6. Germline CDR1 is SNHLY and CDR2 is FYNNEI. The CDR3 has 14 residues.

The chain links TRBV7-8 to TRBJ1-6; no clear D. Trimming removed 0 bases from V and 8 bases from J, with 5 bases in between. This CDR3 has 13 amino acids. The V gene's germline CDR1 is SGHVS and CDR2 FQNEAQ. CDR3 protein: CASSLAADSPLHF. The CDR3 region has the DNA TGTGCCAGCAGCTTAGCTGCGGATTCACCCCTCCACTTT.

The CDR3 bases are TGTGCCTGGAGTGGTCACCGGGGGGGTGCCACTGAAGCTTTCTTT. It specifies CAWSGHRGGATEAFF. This chain links TRBV30 with TRBJ1-1; perhaps TRBD1 as D (5 bases). CDR3 size: 15 residues. Trimming pared 1 base from V and 4 bases from J, leaving 16 bases between. Germline loops: CDR1 GTSNPN, CDR2 SVGIG (reference sequence).

This chain uses TRBV14 with TRBJ2-3; 8 nucleotides match TRBD2. The CDR3 runs 17 residues. Germline V gene lookup returns CDR1 SGHDN and CDR2 FVKESK. Trimming cost V 1 base and J 2 bases; bases outside gene matches: 8. The CDR3 DNA is TGTGCCAGCAGCCAAGCGACCTTACTAGCGGTCACAGATACGCAGTATTTT. Encoded protein: CASSQATLLAVTDTQYF.

The chain carries TRBV13 and TRBJ1-2; 12 nucleotides align to TRBD1. This CDR3 has 15 amino acids. Germline-derived CDR1 and CDR2 are PRHDT and FYEKMQ (reference sequence). V was pared by 5 bases and J by 4 bases, with 5 bases of the junction left unmatched. The CDR3 DNA is TGTGCCAGCAGCCGTGGGACAGGGGGCGGCTATGGCTACACCTTC. This codes for CASSRGTGGGYGYTF.

A word on this clone: The junction shows a germline mismatch at one end, possibly a read error. The sample carries other DNA sequences with the same CDR3. This chain links TRBV7-9 with TRBJ2-5; 7 bases agree with TRBD2. In germline, CDR1 is SEHNR, CDR2 FQNEAQ (reference sequence). There are 14 residues in the CDR3. As DNA, the CDR3 is TGTGCCAGCAGCCTAGCGGCTTACCAAGAGACCCAGTACTTC. Translating gives CASSLAAYQETQYF.

This clone showed up just a few times. V gene TRBV3-1 (or the pseudogene TRBV3-2) combines with J gene TRBJ2-1; 11 nucleotides align to TRBD2. Trimming cost V 4 bases and J 8 bases; bases outside gene matches: 7. The CDR3 consists of 15 residues. The V gene's germline CDR1 is LGHDT and CDR2 YNNKEL (reference sequence). The CDR3 DNA reads TGTGCCAGCAGCCCGGGACTAGCGGCCTCTTATGAGCAGTTCTTC. This gives the protein CASSPGLAASYEQFF.

This chain connects TRBV10-3 to TRBJ2-3; D gene ambiguous. Deletions cut 2 bases from V and 0 bases from J, with 9 bases between. This CDR3 is built from 15 residues. CDR1 and CDR2 (germline): ENHRY, SYGVKD. The CDR3 region has the DNA TGTGCCATCAGTGAGCTGCGATCTAGCACAGATACGCAGTATTTT. Its translation: CAISELRSSTDTQYF.

The CDR3 coding sequence is TGTGCCAGCAGCTCCCGGACTAGCGGGGGGGTCATCTCCTACGAGCAGTACTTC. It is translated as CASSSRTSGGVISYEQYF. The rearrangement links TRBV7-2 to TRBJ2-7; TRBD2 agrees at 15 bases. Trimming took 4 bases from V and 0 from J; bases not matched to a gene: 7. Germline-derived CDR1 and CDR2 are SGHTA and FQGNSA. The CDR3 consists of 18 residues. Looking up the rest from reference TRBV7-2 and TRBJ2-7 gives the full variable domain: GAGVSQSPSNKVTEKGKDVELRCDPISGHTALYWYRQSLGQGLEFLIYFQGNSAPDKSGLPSDRFSAERTGGSVSTLTIQRTQQEDSAVYLCASSSRTSGGVISYEQYFGPGTRLTVT.

The CDR3 coding sequence is TGCAGCGTTCTACCCGGACAGCCAAACACTGAAGCTTTCTTT. It yields the protein CSVLPGQPNTEAFF. This chain uses TRBV29-1 with TRBJ1-1; TRBD1 might be the D (6 bases). The CDR3 is 14 amino acids. V gave up 5 bases and J gave up 2 bases, with 15 bases separating them. CDR1 and CDR2 (germline): SQVTM, ANQGSEA.

The chain couples TRBV25-1 to TRBJ2-2; unclear D gene. The germline V gene has CDR1 MGHDK and CDR2 SYGVNS. V lost 7 bases and J 3 bases, leaving 6 bases between the germline ends. This CDR3 has 12 residues. The CDR3 is CASTQYTGELFF. The CDR3 region has the DNA TGTGCCAGCACTCAGTACACCGGGGAGCTGTTTTTT.

The rearrangement links TRBV27 to TRBJ2-2; TRBD1 matches 7 bases. V gave up 5 bases and J gave up 11 bases; unmatched junction bases: 8. Germline V lookup: CDR1 MNHEY, CDR2 SMNVEV (reference sequence). There are 13 residues in the CDR3. The CDR3 nucleotides are TGTGCCAGCAGTCAAACCAGGGGGTCTGAGCTGTTTTTT. Translated, it gives CASSQTRGSELFF.

CDR3 residues: CASSEWWDRGGYGYTF. The CDR3 nucleotides are TGTGCCAGCAGTGAATGGTGGGACAGGGGTGGCTATGGCTACACCTTC. The V gene is TRBV25-1, the J gene TRBJ1-2; 10 bases agree with TRBD1. Germline V gene data show CDR1 as MGHDK and CDR2 as SYGVNS. CDR3 size: 16 residues. V shed 1 base and J 4 bases; nucleotides not matched to a gene: 6.

The chain recombines TRBV7-6 with TRBJ2-5, with 8 bases identical to TRBD2. Germline V gene lookup returns CDR1 SGHVS and CDR2 FNYEAQ. The CDR3 contains 15 residues. Trimming took 5 bases from V and 3 from J; bases not matched to a gene: 8. The DNA for the CDR3 is TGTGCCAGCAGCCCTCGGGGGGGGATTAAAGAGACCCAGTACTTC. This gives the protein CASSPRGGIKETQYF.

This rearrangement joins TRBV7-3 to TRBJ1-1, with 7 nucleotides matching TRBD1. Germline trimming cut 2 bases from V and 4 bases from J; bases unmatched to any gene: 10. This CDR3 comprises 16 residues. The V gene's germline CDR1 is SGHTA and CDR2 FQGTGA. The CDR3 is CASSLEGARVSTEAFF. As DNA, the CDR3 is TGTGCCAGCAGCTTAGAGGGGGCTCGGGTCAGCACTGAAGCTTTCTTT.

The chain is built from TRBV5-1 and TRBJ2-7, with D unresolved. CDR1 is SGHRS and CDR2 is YFSETQ in the germline V gene. Trimming cost V 5 bases and J 7 bases, with 13 bases left between them. This CDR3 has 12 amino acids. CDR3 sequence: CASRFSTREQYF. Written as DNA, the CDR3 is TGCGCCAGCAGGTTCTCAACGAGAGAGCAGTACTTC.

The V gene is TRBV19, the J gene TRBJ2-5; D is unresolved. The germline V gene has CDR1 LNHDA and CDR2 SQIVND (reference sequence). This CDR3 is built from 11 residues. Between the trimmed V and J ends, which lost 4 bases and 3 bases, there was a span of 3 bases. The CDR3: CASSTKETQYF. In nucleotides, the CDR3 is TGTGCCAGTAGTACTAAAGAGACCCAGTACTTC. Using reference TRBV19 and TRBJ2-5 for the parts outside the CDR3, the full variable domain is DGGITQSPKYLFRKEGQNVTLSCEQNLNHDAMYWYRQDPGQGLRLIYYSQIVNDFQKGDIAEGYSVSREKKESFPLTVTSAQKNPTAFYLCASSTKETQYFGPGTRLLVL.

The chain uses TRBV3-1 (or the pseudogene TRBV3-2) and TRBJ2-6; perhaps TRBD1 as D (5 bases). Between the trimmed V and J ends, which lost 2 bases and 5 bases, there was a span of 7 bases. The germline V gene encodes CDR1 LGHDT and CDR2 YNNKEL (reference sequence). This CDR3 is built from 14 residues. DNA for the CDR3: TGTGCCAGCAGCCAACAGGACAGGGCCAACGTCCTGACTTTC. Its translation: CASSQQDRANVLTF.

J is TRBJ1-5 and V is TRBV6-5, with 8 bases that match TRBD1. Germline V lookup: CDR1 MNHEY, CDR2 SVGAGI. CDR3 length: 14 amino acids. The ends lost 6 bases at V and 1 base at J; junction bases unmatched: 2. The CDR3 loop reads CASSRTGSNQPQHF. The CDR3 DNA reads TGTGCCAGCAGCCGGACAGGGAGCAATCAGCCCCAGCATTTT.